This T cell receptor beta chain is from a study of blood T cell repertoires in COVID-19 (TCRdb year 2020). Looking at the study overall: Samples from collaborators originated in the United States, Italy and Spain and spanned both the acute and convalescent phases of COVID-19. The material from the prospective study consisted of cDNA or gDNA derived from T cells, B-cell-depleted T cells, or PBMCs. A de-identified subject ID, COVID-19 status, age in years and sex were almost always included in the sample metadata. HLA class I and class II types, where available, came from metadata supplied by the sample provider rather than from assay-based typing. Deeply sampled blood TCRbeta repertoires from subjects exposed to, actively infected with, or recovered from COVID-19 were included in the dataset. The repertoires were released in a freely available public database intended as a resource for research on the immune response to SARS-CoV-2. Samples came from the ongoing ImmuneRACE study (first 160 participants) plus 1,254 subjects from 6 global collaborators. Findings and caveats that apply to the study as a whole: The amount of clinical and demographic metadata varied by source and participant and was provided uncurated.

With regard to this clone: This receptor's antigen is unknown. No qualities accompany the bases; no much larger clone lies one base away.

Collaborating institutions collected whole blood in K2EDTA tubes following their own protocols. For TCRbeta analysis, collaborators shipped samples in one of three forms: frozen whole blood, isolated PBMCs, or DNA extracted from either of those sample types. TCRbeta CDR3 regions were amplified from genomic DNA by means of the immunoSEQ Assay, a bias-controlled multiplex PCR. Per the source publication's procedure: Nucleated cell counts per sample were estimated from amplification of reference gene primers within the assay. To quantify the absolute abundance of each unique TCRbeta CDR3 rearrangement, sequence reads were collapsed and filtered. For each sample, productive Simpson clonality was calculated as the square root of Simpson's diversity index across productive rearrangements. The immuneACCESS repertoire file appears here via TCRdb, limited to in-frame rearrangements. These files lack a portion of the clones; in checked studies, under half of the deficit traces to unresolved V genes, and the cause of the others is not known. Clonal size and the V and J genes are those of that table, whereas D and trimming came from the DNA. This sample lists about 13,000 clones; 75% to 90% were detected once. The ten largest clonotypes hold about 51% of the sample.

The CDR3 goes from the cysteine to the phenylalanine over 12 residues. Only the CDR3 DNA stays, 36 bases, in frame from base 1. The V end loses 6 bases and the J end loses 3 bases, and a stretch of 8 bases separates them. The germline V gene encodes CDR1 KGHSH and CDR2 LQKENI. This receptor chain uses TRBV18 and TRBJ2-5; no confident D gene assignment can be made. The receptor comes from an elderly man with acute or convalescent COVID-19. Source material: peripheral blood. The DNA sequence reads TGTGCCAGCTCCAGAATTAAAGAGACCCAGTACTTC. This is translated as CASSRIKETQYF.